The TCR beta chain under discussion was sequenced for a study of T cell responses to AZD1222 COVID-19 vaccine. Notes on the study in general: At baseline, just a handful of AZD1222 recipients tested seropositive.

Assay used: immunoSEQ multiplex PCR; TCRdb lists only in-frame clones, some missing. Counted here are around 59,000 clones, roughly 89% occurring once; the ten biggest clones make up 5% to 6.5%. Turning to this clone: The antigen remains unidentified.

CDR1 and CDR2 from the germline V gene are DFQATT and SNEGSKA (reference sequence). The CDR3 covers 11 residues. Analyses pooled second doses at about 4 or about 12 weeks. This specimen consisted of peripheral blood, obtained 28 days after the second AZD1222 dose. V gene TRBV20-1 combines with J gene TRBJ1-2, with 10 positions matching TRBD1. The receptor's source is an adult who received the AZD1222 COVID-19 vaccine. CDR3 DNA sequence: TGCAGAGGACAGGGGGTCTATGGCTACACCTTC. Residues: CRGQGVYGYTF.